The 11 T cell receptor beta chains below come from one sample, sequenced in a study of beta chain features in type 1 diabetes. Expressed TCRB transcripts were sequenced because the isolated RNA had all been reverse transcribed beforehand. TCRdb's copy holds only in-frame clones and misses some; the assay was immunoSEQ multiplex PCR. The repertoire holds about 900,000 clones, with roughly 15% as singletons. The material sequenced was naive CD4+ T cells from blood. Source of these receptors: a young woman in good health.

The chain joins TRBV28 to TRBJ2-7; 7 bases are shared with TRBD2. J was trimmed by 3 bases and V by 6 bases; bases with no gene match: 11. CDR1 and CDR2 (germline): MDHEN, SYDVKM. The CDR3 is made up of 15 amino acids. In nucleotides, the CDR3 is TGTGCCAGCAGCCTCGAGGCTAGCGGAAACTACGAGCAGTACTTC. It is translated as CASSLEASGNYEQYF.

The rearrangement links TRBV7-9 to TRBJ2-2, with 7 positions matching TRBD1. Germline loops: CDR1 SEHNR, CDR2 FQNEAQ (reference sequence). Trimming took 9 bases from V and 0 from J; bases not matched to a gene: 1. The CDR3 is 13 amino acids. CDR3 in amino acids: CARGQSNTGELFF. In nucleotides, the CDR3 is TGTGCCAGGGGACAGTCGAACACCGGGGAGCTGTTTTTT.

The CDR3 loop reads CSVDGVRGDRTYEQYF. The CDR3 DNA reads TGCAGCGTTGACGGGGTAAGGGGGGACAGGACCTACGAGCAGTACTTC. This chain uses TRBV29-1 with TRBJ2-5; 8 bases are shared with TRBD1. The DNA end favors TRBJ2-7, so the J call may be wrong. The CDR3 spans 16 residues. Per the germline V gene, CDR1 is SQVTM and CDR2 is ANQGSEA.

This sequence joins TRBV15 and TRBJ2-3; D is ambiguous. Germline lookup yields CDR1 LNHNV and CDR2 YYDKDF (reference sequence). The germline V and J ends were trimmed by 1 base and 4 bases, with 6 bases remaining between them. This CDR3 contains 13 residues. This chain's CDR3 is CATSRVTADTQYF. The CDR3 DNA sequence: TGTGCCACCAGCAGAGTTACGGCAGATACGCAGTATTTT.

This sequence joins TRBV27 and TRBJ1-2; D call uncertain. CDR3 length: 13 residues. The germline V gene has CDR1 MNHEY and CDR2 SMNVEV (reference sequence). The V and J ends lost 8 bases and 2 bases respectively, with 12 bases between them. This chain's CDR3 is CASGNGRNYGYTF. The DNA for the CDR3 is TGTGCCAGCGGTAATGGTAGGAACTATGGCTACACCTTC.

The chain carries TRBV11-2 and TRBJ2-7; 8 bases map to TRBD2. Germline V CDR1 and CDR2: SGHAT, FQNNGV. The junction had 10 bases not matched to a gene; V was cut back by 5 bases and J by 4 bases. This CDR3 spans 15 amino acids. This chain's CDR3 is CASSNHGTRGYEQYF. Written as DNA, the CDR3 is TGTGCCAGCAGCAATCACGGGACTAGAGGTTACGAGCAGTACTTC.

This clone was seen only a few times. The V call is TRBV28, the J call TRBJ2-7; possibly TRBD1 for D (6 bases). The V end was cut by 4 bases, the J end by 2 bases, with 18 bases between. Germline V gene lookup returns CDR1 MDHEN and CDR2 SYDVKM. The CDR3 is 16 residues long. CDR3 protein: CASSSLGHPGTYEQYF. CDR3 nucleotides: TGTGCCAGCAGTTCCCTGGGACACCCAGGAACCTACGAGCAGTACTTC.

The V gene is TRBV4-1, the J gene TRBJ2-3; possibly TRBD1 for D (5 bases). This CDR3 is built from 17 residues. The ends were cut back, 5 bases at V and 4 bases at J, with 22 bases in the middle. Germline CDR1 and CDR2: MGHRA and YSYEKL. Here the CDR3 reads CASSERSAGIRADTQYF. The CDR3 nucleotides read TGCGCCAGCAGCGAAAGATCCGCAGGGATTCGTGCAGATACGCAGTATTTT.

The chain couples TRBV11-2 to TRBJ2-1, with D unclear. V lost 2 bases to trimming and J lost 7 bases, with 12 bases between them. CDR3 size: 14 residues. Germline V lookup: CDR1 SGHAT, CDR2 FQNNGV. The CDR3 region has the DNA TGTGCCAGCAGCTTAATGCCGAGAACTAATGAGCAGTTCTTC. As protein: CASSLMPRTNEQFF.

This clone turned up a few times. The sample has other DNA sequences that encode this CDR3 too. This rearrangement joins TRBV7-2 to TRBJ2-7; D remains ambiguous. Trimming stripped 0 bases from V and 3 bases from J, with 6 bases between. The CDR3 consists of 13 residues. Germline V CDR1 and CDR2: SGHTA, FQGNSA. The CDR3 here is CASSLAGYYEQYF. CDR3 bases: TGTGCCAGCAGCTTAGCGGGCTACTACGAGCAGTACTTC.

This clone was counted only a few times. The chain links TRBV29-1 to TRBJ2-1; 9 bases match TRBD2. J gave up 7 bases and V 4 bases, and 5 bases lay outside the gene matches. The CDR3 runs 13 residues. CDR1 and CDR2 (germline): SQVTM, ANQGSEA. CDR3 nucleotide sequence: TGCAGCGTTGCTGCGGGAGGGAGAAATGAGCAGTTCTTC. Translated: CSVAAGGRNEQFF.